This entry concerns a single T cell receptor beta chain. The sample is drawn from a study of siplizumab effects on memory and regulatory T cells. The CDR3 contains 13 residues. Per germline, CDR1 LNHDA and CDR2 SQIVND (reference sequence). V gave up 6 bases and J gave up 5 bases; unmatched junction bases: 5. Some clones are missing from TCRdb's copy, which holds only in-frame ones; the method was immunoSEQ multiplex PCR. The sample yields tens of thousands of clones, about 90% seen once. The sequence came from a human donor in good health. The chain is built from TRBV19 and TRBJ2-5, with 8 bases aligning to TRBD2. Sequencing was performed on CD8+ T cells sorted from blood. CDR3 DNA sequence: TGTGCCAGTAGCCCGGGGGGGAAGGAGACCCAGTACTTC. The encoded protein is CASSPGGKETQYF.